A single sample gave rise to the 22 T cell receptor beta chains below, sequenced in a study of T cell repertoires in cytomegalovirus infection. TCRdb ran MiXCR on the reads and lists one entry per CDR3 protein. The repertoire holds 200,000 to 300,000 distinct CDR3 sequences, with about 12% as singletons. Material for sequencing was PBMCs. The receptors derive from a human donor in good health (CMV status not recorded). Some clones in this sample may be carry-over from other donors' samples.

This clonotype was picked up a small number of times. In DNA form, the CDR3 reads TGTGCCACTTCGATCCGGGTTCGGCAGCGGACTGAAGCTTTCTTT. Translated: CATSIRVRQRTEAFF. This chain uses TRBV6-1 with TRBJ1-1; D is undetermined. Germline CDR1 and CDR2: MNHNS and SASEGT. The CDR3 is 15 amino acids. V lost 10 bases to trimming and J lost 5 bases, with 23 bases between them.

The table lists this clonotype with many counts. The chain carries TRBV12-3 or TRBV12-4 and TRBJ2-2; a possible D gene is TRBD1 (5 bases). V lost 6 bases and J 7 bases, leaving 12 bases between the germline ends. The CDR3 runs 13 residues. The CDR3 DNA reads as TGTGCCAGCAGGGTCAGGGTTATCGGGGAGCTGTTTTTT. Translation gives CASRVRVIGELFF.

This clonotype was counted between two and nine times. In DNA, the CDR3 is TGTGCCAGTACAGGGACAGGGAAGGTCACCGGGGAGCTGTTTTTT. It encodes CASTGTGKVTGELFF. V gene TRBV6-5 combines with J gene TRBJ2-2, with 9 positions matching TRBD1. The CDR3 covers 15 residues. In germline, CDR1 is MNHEY, CDR2 SVGAGI. The V gene end was trimmed by 9 bases and the J gene end by 4 bases; junction bases not matched to a gene: 9.

This clonotype has at least ten counts. The chain combines TRBV6-6 with TRBJ1-1; no definite D call. This CDR3 contains 15 residues. Deletions cut 5 bases from V and 6 bases from J, with 19 bases between. CDR1 and CDR2 from the germline V gene are MNHNY and SVGAGI (reference sequence). This CDR3 reads CASSAGPYSEAEAFF. The CDR3 DNA follows: TGTGCCAGCAGTGCCGGCCCCTATTCGGAGGCTGAAGCTTTCTTT.

This clonotype was recorded many times. This chain joins TRBV6-1 and TRBJ1-1; D unclear. Germline-derived CDR1 and CDR2 are MNHNS and SASEGT. The V gene lost 6 bases and the J gene lost 0 bases, with 5 bases spanning the gap. This CDR3 is built from 12 residues. The CDR3 region is CASRPLNTEAFF. The CDR3 nucleotides are TGTGCCAGCAGACCCCTGAACACTGAAGCTTTCTTT.

This rearrangement joins TRBV9 to TRBJ2-3; D is unresolved. Germline CDR1 is SGDLS and CDR2 is YYNGEE. CDR3 length: 13 amino acids. V was cut by 2 bases and J by 4 bases, with 8 bases left in between. This chain's CDR3 is CASSVRYPDTQYF. The CDR3 DNA reads TGTGCCAGCAGCGTCCGGTACCCAGATACGCAGTATTTT.

This clonotype was picked up many times. V gene TRBV7-2 combines with J gene TRBJ1-4; 10 bases line up with TRBD1. The CDR3 has 17 residues. V lost 4 bases to trimming and J lost 3 bases; unmatched junction nucleotides: 8. CDR1 is SGHTA, CDR2 FQGNSA, per germline. The CDR3, as DNA: TGTGCCAGCAGCTCCCCGACAGGGGGCGTAGCTAATGAAAAACTGTTTTTT. It translates to CASSSPTGGVANEKLFF.

The chain has TRBV4-3 and TRBJ1-1; D is perhaps TRBD1 (5 bases). V lost 1 base and J lost 3, with 15 bases in between. CDR1 is LGHNA and CDR2 is YSLEER in the germline V gene. This CDR3 is built from 16 residues. CDR3 loop: CASSQVWEGIYTEAFF. In DNA, the CDR3 is TGCGCCAGCAGCCAAGTTTGGGAGGGGATATACACTGAAGCTTTCTTT.

This clonotype has more than one count but fewer than ten. This chain uses TRBV10-3 with TRBJ2-1; 8 bases fit TRBD2. CDR1 is ENHRY, CDR2 SYGVKD, per germline. The CDR3 has 13 amino acids. V was pared by 9 bases and J by 5 bases, with 6 bases of the junction left unmatched. The CDR3, as DNA: TGTGCCATGTCGGGGGGGAGAAACAATGAGCAGTTCTTC. Encoded protein: CAMSGGRNNEQFF.

The CDR3 protein is CASSSPVAGVYNEQFF. The CDR3 bases are TGTGCCAGCAGCTCCCCTGTAGCGGGGGTATACAATGAGCAGTTCTTC. The rearrangement uses TRBV5-5 and TRBJ2-1; TRBD2 aligns across 9 bases. V shed 3 bases, J shed 4 bases, and the junction held 8 bases outside the gene matches. The CDR3 covers 16 residues. The germline V gene has CDR1 SGHKS and CDR2 YYEKEE (reference sequence).

This chain joins TRBV20-1 and TRBJ2-7; D is perhaps TRBD2 (6 bases). There are 15 residues in the CDR3. The germline V gene encodes CDR1 DFQATT and CDR2 SNEGSKA (reference sequence). V was pared by 0 bases and J by 1 base, with 13 bases between. The CDR3 nucleotides read TGCAGTGCTAGAGATGGGGGGTTAGGATCCTACGAGCAGTACTTC. Translating it yields CSARDGGLGSYEQYF.

This clonotype was counted ten times or more. This sequence joins TRBV27 and TRBJ2-7; weak D call: TRBD1 (6 bases). Between the trimmed V and J ends, which lost 7 bases and 7 bases, there was a span of 26 bases. The CDR3 is 16 amino acids. From germline, CDR1 is MNHEY and CDR2 SMNVEV (reference sequence). CDR3 residues: CASNPGVTFRTREQYF. The CDR3 coding sequence is TGTGCCAGCAATCCAGGGGTGACTTTTAGGACAAGGGAGCAGTACTTC.

The chain carries TRBV25-1 and TRBJ2-7; D may be TRBD1 or TRBD2 (5 bases each). Germline CDR1 is MGHDK and CDR2 is SYGVNS. The V end lost 2 bases, the J end lost 9 bases, and 20 bases lay between the germline ends. This CDR3 is built from 15 residues. The CDR3 nucleotides are TGTGCCAGCAGTGAAGCGCACAGGCCGGTCGGAGGGCAGTACTTC. As protein: CASSEAHRPVGGQYF.

This chain uses TRBV19 with TRBJ2-1; 8 bases map to TRBD2. Germline CDR1 LNHDA, CDR2 SQIVND (reference sequence). The CDR3 covers 16 residues. The junction had 7 bases not matched to a gene; V was cut back by 1 base and J by 5 bases. The CDR3 bases are TGTGCCAGTAGTATAGCGGGAGGGCCGACTGACAATGAGCAGTTCTTC. This encodes CASSIAGGPTDNEQFF.

This clonotype was seen at least ten times. The chain couples TRBV5-1 to TRBJ2-7; 10 bases map to TRBD1. This CDR3 region has 14 residues. The germline V gene has CDR1 SGHRS and CDR2 YFSETQ. J was trimmed by 2 bases and V by 3 bases; bases with no gene match: 2. CDR3 loop: CASSYGTGAYEQYF. CDR3 nucleotide sequence: TGCGCCAGCAGCTACGGGACAGGGGCCTACGAGCAGTACTTC.

This clonotype was counted many times. V gene TRBV7-6 combines with J gene TRBJ1-6; the match to TRBD1 covers 7 bases. The CDR3 spans 14 residues. Germline V gene data show CDR1 as SGHVS and CDR2 as FNYEAQ. Trimming took 4 bases from V and 6 from J; bases not matched to a gene: 3. CDR3 nucleotides: TGTGCCAGCAGCTCCGGGACAGCTAATTCACCCCTCCACTTT. This translates into CASSSGTANSPLHF.

This clonotype has more than one count but fewer than ten. This chain joins TRBV5-1 and TRBJ2-1, with 8 bases identical to TRBD1. In germline, CDR1 is SGHRS, CDR2 YFSETQ. Unmatched junction bases numbered 6, after V lost 4 bases and J lost 0 bases. The CDR3 totals 16 residues. CDR3 DNA sequence: TGCGCCAGCAGCGGACAGGGAAATAGCTCCTACAATGAGCAGTTCTTC. This gives the protein CASSGQGNSSYNEQFF.

The count of this clonotype is one. This may be a read error, as it is one base from a much larger clone. Without the conserved terminal phenylalanine or tryptophan, this CDR3 likely stems from a read error. The chain carries TRBV11-2 and TRBJ2-6; either TRBD1 or TRBD2 may fit D (5 bases each). The CDR3 runs 20 residues. The germline CDR1 and CDR2 sequences are SGHAT and FQNNGV. The germline V and J ends were trimmed by 5 bases and 3 bases, with 26 bases remaining between them. CDR3 loop: CASSPTGPLRKFVGANVLTS. The CDR3 DNA reads as TGTGCCAGCAGCCCCACGGGACCCTTAAGAAAATTTGTTGGGGCCAACGTCCTGACTTCC.

This clonotype was picked up many times. The chain employs TRBV7-2 and TRBJ1-5; D remains ambiguous. The CDR3 sequence is 14 residues long. Germline V gene data show CDR1 as SGHTA and CDR2 as FQGNSA. Deletions cut 3 bases from V and 2 bases from J, with 8 bases between. The CDR3 region has the DNA TGTGCCAGCAGCTTGGACTGGGGCAATCAGCCCCAGCATTTT. Amino acids: CASSLDWGNQPQHF.

This clonotype was found many times. CDR3 in amino acids: CASSRTSGRSGELFF. CDR3 DNA: TGTGCCAGCAGCCGGACTAGCGGGAGATCCGGGGAGCTGTTTTTT. The chain links TRBV6-4 to TRBJ2-2; 13 nucleotides line up with TRBD2. The trim removed 6 bases at V and 6 bases at J, leaving 4 bases unmatched. CDR1 MRHNA and CDR2 SNTAGT come from the germline V gene. CDR3 length equals 15 residues.

The CDR3 coding sequence is TGTGCCAGCAGCCTATCAGGATTATCTGGAGATACGCAGTATTTT. Translated, it gives CASSLSGLSGDTQYF. The chain carries TRBV7-2 and TRBJ2-3; D ambiguous. This CDR3 region has 15 residues. Germline V gene lookup returns CDR1 SGHTA and CDR2 FQGNSA. V was shortened by 5 bases and J by 5 bases, with 17 bases between the two germline ends.

This clonotype has at least ten counts. The chain links TRBV7-2 to TRBJ1-4; 9 nucleotides align to TRBD1. CDR1 and CDR2 from the germline V gene are SGHTA and FQGNSA. The CDR3 is made up of 13 amino acids. V was pared by 4 bases and J by 8 bases, with 2 bases of the junction left unmatched. CDR3 coding DNA: TGTGCCAGCAGCTGGACAGGGGCCGAAAAACTGTTTTTT. Protein: CASSWTGAEKLFF.